This entry lists 8 T cell receptor beta chains sequenced from one sample in a study of response to subunit inactivated influenza vaccine. One entry per CDR3 protein, called by TCRdb with MiXCR from the RT-PCR reads. The repertoire consists of more than 600,000 distinct CDR3 sequences, with about a fifth occurring once and the leading ten covering roughly 10%. The sample here was PBMCs from blood, taken 4 to 6 days after vaccination. These receptors originate from a man aged 45-60 years who received an inactivated influenza vaccine.

This clonotype was observed a few times. This sequence joins TRBV6-1 and TRBJ2-2; a weak D match, TRBD1 (6 bases). V lost 4 bases and J 1 base, leaving 16 bases between the germline ends. There are 17 residues in the CDR3. Germline CDR1 MNHNS, CDR2 SASEGT. CDR3 nucleotide sequence: TGTGCCAGCAGTGTCATCTCCGGGACATGGAACACCGGGGAGCTGTTTTTT. As protein: CASSVISGTWNTGELFF.

This clonotype showed up many times. The chain uses TRBV12-3 or TRBV12-4 and TRBJ1-6; possibly TRBD1 for D (5 bases). Trimming cost V 5 bases and J 0 bases, with 5 bases left between them. The CDR3 consists of 14 residues. CDR3: CASSDSSYNSPLHF. CDR3 nucleotides: TGTGCCAGCAGTGACAGCTCCTATAATTCACCCCTCCACTTT.

The V and J genes are TRBV6-2 or TRBV6-3 and TRBJ2-3, with D perhaps TRBD2 (6 bases). CDR1 is MNHEY, CDR2 SVGEGT, per germline. Deletions cut 0 bases from V and 1 base from J, with 11 bases between. The CDR3 length is 16 residues. In nucleotides, the CDR3 is TGTGCCAGCAGTTACTCGATTGGCGGGGGCACAGATACGCAGTATTTT. This gives the protein CASSYSIGGGTDTQYF.

This chain links TRBV9 with TRBJ2-1; TRBD2 is a possible D gene (6 bases). Germline-derived CDR1 and CDR2 are SGDLS and YYNGEE. The CDR3 totals 15 residues. The V end was cut by 0 bases, the J end by 6 bases, with 13 bases between. For the CDR3, the DNA is TGTGCCAGCAGCGTAGACTGGGGGACTTCCAATGAGCAGTTCTTC. Translation gives CASSVDWGTSNEQFF. Full variable domain (remainder filled in from reference TRBV9 and TRBJ2-1): DSGVTQTPKHLITATGQRVTLRCSPRSGDLSVYWYQQSLDQGLQFLIQYYNGEERAKGNILERFSAQQFPDLHSELNLSSLELGDSALYFCASSVDWGTSNEQFFGPGTRLTVL.

The chain combines TRBV4-3 with TRBJ2-6, with D perhaps matching TRBD1 (5 bases). With 0 bases removed from V and 4 bases from J, the gap between germline ends came to 19 bases. Germline CDR1 LGHNA, CDR2 YSLEER. The CDR3 contains 19 residues. The CDR3 coding sequence is TGCGCCAGCAGCCAAGATCGACGGACAAGGATCTGGGGGGCCAACGTCCTGACTTTC. It yields the protein CASSQDRRTRIWGANVLTF.

This CDR3 is CSARDFRAGGRYQETQYF. Written as DNA, the CDR3 is TGCAGTGCTAGAGATTTCCGCGCGGGAGGGCGGTACCAAGAGACCCAGTACTTC. The chain has TRBV20-1 and TRBJ2-5, with 9 bases aligning to TRBD2. Trimming removed 0 bases from V and 0 bases from J; junction bases left unmatched: 11. The germline V gene has CDR1 DFQATT and CDR2 SNEGSKA (reference sequence). The CDR3 is 18 residues long.

This clonotype came up a few times. J is TRBJ2-7 and V is TRBV7-9; no clear D gene. V shed 2 bases and J shed 6 bases, with 8 bases lying between them. Germline CDR1 and CDR2: SEHNR and FQNEAQ (reference sequence). The CDR3 totals 12 residues. The DNA of the CDR3 is TGTGCCAGCAGCTTACAGAGATCCGAGCAGTACTTC. It is translated as CASSLQRSEQYF. Drawing the rest from reference TRBV7-9 and TRBJ2-7, the complete variable domain is DTGVSQNPRHKITKRGQNVTFRCDPISEHNRLYWYRQTLGQGPEFLTYFQNEAQLEKSRLLSDRFSAERPKGSFSTLEIQRTEQGDSAMYLCASSLQRSEQYFGPGTRLTVT.

The chain recombines TRBV7-9 with TRBJ2-3; D is undetermined. The CDR3 contains 12 residues. Germline V gene data show CDR1 as SEHNR and CDR2 as FQNEAQ (reference sequence). V shed 7 bases and J shed 4 bases, with 9 bases lying between them. The CDR3 DNA is TGTGCCAGCACCTTTATTTCAGATACGCAGTATTTT. This sequence encodes CASTFISDTQYF.